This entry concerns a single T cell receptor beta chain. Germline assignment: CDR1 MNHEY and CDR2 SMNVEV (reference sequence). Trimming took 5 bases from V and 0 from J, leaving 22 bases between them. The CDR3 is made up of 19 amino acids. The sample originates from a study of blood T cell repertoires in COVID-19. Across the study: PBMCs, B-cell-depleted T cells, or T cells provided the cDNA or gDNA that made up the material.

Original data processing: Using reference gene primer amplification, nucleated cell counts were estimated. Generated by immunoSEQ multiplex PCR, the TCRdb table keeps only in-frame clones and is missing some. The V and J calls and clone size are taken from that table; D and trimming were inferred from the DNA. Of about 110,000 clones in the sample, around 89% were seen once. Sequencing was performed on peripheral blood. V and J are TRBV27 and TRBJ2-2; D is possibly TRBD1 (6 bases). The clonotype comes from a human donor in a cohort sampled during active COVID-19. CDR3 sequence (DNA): TGTGCCAGCAGTAACCAGCCCCGATGGACAGCTTCGAACACCGGGGAGCTGTTTTTT. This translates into CASSNQPRWTASNTGELFF.